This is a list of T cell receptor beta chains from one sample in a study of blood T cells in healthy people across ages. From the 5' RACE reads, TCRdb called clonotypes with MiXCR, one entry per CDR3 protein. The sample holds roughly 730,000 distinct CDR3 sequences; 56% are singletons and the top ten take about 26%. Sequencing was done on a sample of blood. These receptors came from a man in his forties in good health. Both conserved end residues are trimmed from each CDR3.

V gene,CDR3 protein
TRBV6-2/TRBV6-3,ASSPRPVTVLTNEKLF
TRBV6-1,ASRRQTGTGGLAGYT
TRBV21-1,ASSREGYSTDTQY
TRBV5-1,ASSSGTSYSYNEQF
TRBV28,ASSSLVTGTDTQY
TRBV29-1,SVNRGSSYEQY
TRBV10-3,AISDPAKDSTYEQY
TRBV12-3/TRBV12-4,ASRLGQSNQPQH
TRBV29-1,SVASGGLTDTQY
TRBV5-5,ASSLVGKGQGGSDTQY
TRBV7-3,ASISGQGAVSGANVLT
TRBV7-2,ASSLGRDQPQH
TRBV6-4,ASSAVAGSGRGANVLT
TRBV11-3,ASSLEGTGGPGSEQY
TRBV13,ASSSPEVAYEQY
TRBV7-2,ASSLAGNGYQPQH
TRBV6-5,ASSYVGGVPDTQY
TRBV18,ASSPPGGQYNEQF
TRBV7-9,ASSAPLNTEAF
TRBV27,ASSLSPKREQF
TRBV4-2,ASSHQGGSSYNEQF
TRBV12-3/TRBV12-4,ASSLLGKDTQY
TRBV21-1,ASSIEDRGNGANVLT
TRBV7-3,ASSSGQGNGMY
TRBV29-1,SVGQFYNEQF
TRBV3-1,ASSRAYNTMNEQF
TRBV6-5,ATSPGQGMGGYT
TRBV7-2,ASSPRLAAETQY
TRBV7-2,ASSRTGGGYEQY
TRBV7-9,ASNPGGGPEAF
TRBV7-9,ASRPPGGGLNTQY
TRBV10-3,AISDGGEETQY
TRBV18,ASSRLQGNTGELF
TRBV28,ASGKTPTYEQY
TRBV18,ASSPTPGSYEQY
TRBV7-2,ASSLGLAGEQETQY
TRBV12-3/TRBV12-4,ASSLRVGLTGELF
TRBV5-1,ASSLSTVNYGYT
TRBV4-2,ASSQSGTLGDTQY
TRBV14,ASSQGQHGGEQY
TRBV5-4,ASRQAQGLSGANVLT
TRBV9,ASSGMTGGRSYNEQF
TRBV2,ADINPRGRSYNEQF
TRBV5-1,ASSLWTGGWEQY
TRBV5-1,ASSRAGSGGETQY
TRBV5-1,ASSLAGGAVRDEQF
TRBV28,ASSLWTLVSGANVLT
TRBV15,ATSRGSGDQETQY
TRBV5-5,ASSLSRDSNYEQY
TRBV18,ASSPSIGYNEQF
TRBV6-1,ASRTFRTGEGSSEQY